These 28 T cell receptor beta chains were all obtained from the same sample, sequenced in a study of shared clonotypes between healthy human individuals. The table came from immunoSEQ multiplex PCR; TCRdb's copy has only in-frame clones and leaves some out. The data show around 2.1 million clones, more than 90% seen once. Sequenced: naive CD4+ T cells sorted from blood. Subset described: CD45RA+ positively selected. These TCRs come from a man younger than 35 in good health.

This chain joins TRBV6-1 and TRBJ2-7; 7 positions match TRBD1. The CDR3 has 14 amino acids. V lost 5 bases, J lost 3 bases, and 7 bases stayed unmatched. Germline CDR1 and CDR2: MNHNS and SASEGT. The DNA of the CDR3 is TGTGCCAGCAGTAGACAGGGTTCGGTCTACGAGCAGTACTTC. Translated, it gives CASSRQGSVYEQYF.

The chain combines TRBV6-5 with TRBJ1-5; weak D call: TRBD1 (6 bases). CDR3 length: 15 amino acids. Trimming stripped 8 bases from V and 6 bases from J, with 20 bases between. Germline V gene sequence: CDR1 MNHEY, CDR2 SVGAGI. Written as DNA, the CDR3 is TGTGCCAGCGCGCAGTGGGGGCAGGATAGTCAGCCCCAGCATTTT. Protein: CASAQWGQDSQPQHF.

This chain links TRBV28 with TRBJ2-3; a possible D gene is TRBD2 (5 bases). The length of the CDR3 is 16 residues. Germline assignment: CDR1 MDHEN and CDR2 SYDVKM. The ends were cut back, 4 bases at V and 0 bases at J, with 14 bases in the middle. The CDR3 here is CASSSFGSGSTDTQYF. The CDR3 nucleotides read TGTGCCAGCAGTTCCTTTGGAAGCGGTAGCACAGATACGCAGTATTTT. Full variable domain (outside the CDR3, taken from reference TRBV28 and TRBJ2-3): DVKVTQSSRYLVKRTGEKVFLECVQDMDHENMFWYRQDPGLGLRLIYFSYDVKMKEKGDIPEGYSVSREKKERFSLILESASTNQTSMYLCASSSFGSGSTDTQYFGPGTRLTVL.

This rearrangement joins TRBV5-1 to TRBJ2-3, with unresolved D. CDR3 length: 13 residues. Trimming stripped 5 bases from V and 2 bases from J, with 9 bases between. Germline CDR1 is SGHRS and CDR2 is YFSETQ. The CDR3 sequence: CASRFQYTDTQYF. The DNA for the CDR3 is TGCGCCAGCAGATTTCAGTACACAGATACGCAGTATTTT. The full variable domain, with the rest looked up from reference TRBV5-1 and TRBJ2-3, is KAGVTQTPRYLIKTRGQQVTLSCSPISGHRSVSWYQQTPGQGLQFLFEYFSETQRNKGNFPGRFSGRQFSNSRSEMNVSTLELGDSALYLCASRFQYTDTQYFGPGTRLTVL.

Turning to this clone: The junction departs from germline at one end; a sequencing error may be responsible. This chain uses TRBV5-6 with TRBJ2-4; D is unresolved. The CDR3 has 11 residues. Per germline, CDR1 SGHDT and CDR2 YYEEEE. The DNA for the CDR3 is TGTGCCAGCAGCTTGGGTCGGGCTCTCGACTTC. It encodes CASSLGRALDF.

The chain combines TRBV7-2 with TRBJ2-1; 14 bases are shared with TRBD2. The CDR3 is 14 amino acids. J was trimmed by 13 bases and V by 3 bases; bases with no gene match: 5. Per the germline V gene, CDR1 is SGHTA and CDR2 is FQGNSA. The CDR3 protein is CASSLAGTSGRQFF. The CDR3 DNA follows: TGTGCCAGCAGCTTGGCCGGGACTAGCGGGAGACAGTTCTTC.

CDR3 nucleotides: TGCGCCAGCAGCTTGCCGCGGGAGAGGATTGTGTTCGGGCAGTACTTC. Protein: CASSLPRERIVFGQYF. This chain uses TRBV5-1 with TRBJ2-7; 7 bases line up with TRBD2. This CDR3 is 16 amino acids long. The V and J ends lost 1 base and 9 bases, in that order; junction bases with no gene match: 16. The germline V gene has CDR1 SGHRS and CDR2 YFSETQ.

As regards this clone: Relative to the germline gene, one junction end is altered; a read error may explain this. The CDR3 protein is CASSLDSAGTQYF. CDR3 coding DNA: TGTGCTAGCAGCTTAGACAGCGCGGGGACCCAGTACTTC. The chain links TRBV7-7 to TRBJ2-5; possibly TRBD1 or TRBD2 for D (5 bases each). CDR3 size: 13 residues. Germline V gene data show CDR1 as SSHAT and CDR2 as FNYEAQ (reference sequence). Full variable domain (outside the CDR3, taken from reference TRBV7-7 and TRBJ2-5): GAGVSQSPRYKVTKRGQDVTLRCDPISSHATLYWYQQALGQGPEFLTYFNYEAQPDKSGLPSDRFSAERPEGSISTLTIQRTEQRDSAMYRCASSLDSAGTQYFGPGTRLLVL.

Turning to this clone: This same CDR3 is encoded by further DNA sequences in the sample. The J gene is TRBJ2-3, the V gene TRBV4-3; no clear D. Germline assignment: CDR1 LGHNA and CDR2 YSLEER. This CDR3 contains 15 residues. The germline V and J ends were trimmed by 0 bases and 0 bases, with 7 bases remaining between them. The CDR3: CASSQDGTSTDTQYF. The CDR3 DNA follows: TGCGCCAGCAGCCAAGACGGAACTAGCACAGATACGCAGTATTTT.

This chain joins TRBV2 and TRBJ1-2, with TRBD1 matching 9 bases. CDR1 and CDR2 from the germline V gene are SNHLY and FYNNEI. The length of the CDR3 is 13 residues. V gave up 5 bases and J gave up 6 bases; unmatched junction bases: 4. The CDR3 spells CASSTGTGHGYTF. The CDR3 DNA follows: TGTGCCAGCAGTACTGGGACAGGGCATGGCTACACCTTC.

The chain links TRBV5-4 to TRBJ2-1; 8 positions agree with TRBD1. The germline CDR1 and CDR2 sequences are SGHNT and YYREEE (reference sequence). This CDR3 region has 14 residues. V lost 0 bases and J lost 11; bases outside the gene matches: 7. The CDR3 spells CASSLDRGIGKQFF. DNA of the CDR3: TGTGCCAGCAGCTTGGACAGGGGGATCGGAAAGCAGTTCTTC.

The chain links TRBV10-3 to TRBJ1-1; a possible D gene is TRBD1 (6 bases). The germline V gene encodes CDR1 ENHRY and CDR2 SYGVKD. This CDR3 comprises 16 residues. V was cut by 4 bases and J by 0 bases, with 15 bases left in between. The CDR3 here is CAISVGTGKVNTEAFF. CDR3 sequence (DNA): TGTGCCATCAGTGTCGGAACAGGGAAGGTGAACACTGAAGCTTTCTTT.

This chain links TRBV25-1 with TRBJ2-3; 8 bases agree with TRBD2. The CDR3 is made up of 15 amino acids. Looked up from germline, CDR1 is MGHDK and CDR2 is SYGVNS. The V and J ends lost 4 bases and 2 bases, in that order; junction bases with no gene match: 5. The DNA of the CDR3 is TGTGCCAGCAGTGGTTTAGCGGGGAACACAGATACGCAGTATTTT. Protein sequence: CASSGLAGNTDTQYF.

The chain joins TRBV11-3 to TRBJ2-7, with D hard to call. The CDR3 is made up of 14 amino acids. The V gene lost 0 bases and the J gene lost 1 base, with 7 bases spanning the gap. CDR1 SGHNT and CDR2 YENEEA come from the germline V gene. CDR3 sequence reads: CASSLEAESYEQYF. DNA of the CDR3: TGTGCCAGCAGCTTAGAGGCAGAGTCCTACGAGCAGTACTTC.

The chain has TRBV9 and TRBJ1-2; tentative D call: TRBD1 (6 bases). V gave up 3 bases and J gave up 4 bases, with 13 bases separating them. The CDR3 length is 14 residues. CDR1 and CDR2 (germline): SGDLS, YYNGEE. The CDR3 protein is CASSDIQGRYGYTF. The CDR3 DNA reads as TGTGCCAGCAGCGATATTCAGGGGCGCTATGGCTACACCTTC.

This chain links TRBV7-2 with TRBJ2-1; TRBD2 is a possible D gene (6 bases). The V gene's germline CDR1 is SGHTA and CDR2 FQGNSA. The CDR3 extends over 16 amino acids. V was clipped by 8 bases and J by 0 bases, with 17 bases between them. The CDR3 protein is CASQTWGDSSYNEQFF. CDR3 DNA: TGTGCCAGCCAAACTTGGGGGGATAGCTCCTACAATGAGCAGTTCTTC.

This sequence joins TRBV30 and TRBJ1-6, with D possibly TRBD1 on 5 matching bases. The V gene lost 4 bases and the J gene lost 9 bases, with 13 bases spanning the gap. Per germline, CDR1 GTSNPN and CDR2 SVGIG (reference sequence). The CDR3 length is 13 residues. CDR3 residues: CAWTRGSGSPLHF. CDR3 in DNA: TGTGCCTGGACGAGGGGATCGGGTTCACCCCTCCACTTT.

V is TRBV2 and J is TRBJ1-5; possibly TRBD1 for D (6 bases). V was pared by 7 bases and J by 0 bases, with 10 bases between. Germline values: CDR1 SNHLY, CDR2 FYNNEI. CDR3 length equals 14 residues. CDR3 sequence (DNA): TGTGCCAGCAACGCAGGGGTTAGCAATCAGCCCCAGCATTTT. Translating it yields CASNAGVSNQPQHF.

The rearrangement links TRBV6-1 to TRBJ1-2; a possible D gene is TRBD1 (5 bases). Germline V gene lookup returns CDR1 MNHNS and CDR2 SASEGT. This CDR3 region has 13 residues. Trimming took off 2 bases at V and 8 bases at J, with 12 bases between the two ends. CDR3 protein: CASSEWSQGGYTF. The CDR3 DNA follows: TGTGCCAGCAGTGAATGGTCCCAGGGAGGCTACACCTTC.

The chain recombines TRBV25-1 with TRBJ1-3; the D is unclear. CDR1 is MGHDK, CDR2 SYGVNS, per germline. V dropped 4 bases and J dropped 0 bases, with 10 bases sitting between them. CDR3 length: 15 amino acids. The CDR3 DNA reads TGTGCCAGCAGTGTATTCCAGAGCTCTGGAAACACCATATATTTT. Its translation is CASSVFQSSGNTIYF.

This chain uses TRBV7-3 with TRBJ2-1; D is undetermined. Trimming cost V 5 bases and J 9 bases, with 14 bases left between them. The CDR3 loop spans 13 amino acids. Germline values: CDR1 SGHTA, CDR2 FQGTGA. The CDR3 DNA is TGTGCCAGCAGCGCCGGTGCTGGAGTTGAGCAGTTCTTC. Encoded protein: CASSAGAGVEQFF.

The chain recombines TRBV11-2 with TRBJ2-2, with TRBD1 matching over 7 bases. Germline V lookup: CDR1 SGHAT, CDR2 FQNNGV. After removal of 3 bases from V and 0 bases from J, the junction contained 1 base not matched to a gene. The CDR3 spans 15 residues. The CDR3 protein is CASSFQGANTGELFF. In DNA, the CDR3 is TGTGCCAGCAGCTTTCAGGGGGCGAACACCGGGGAGCTGTTTTTT.

This chain joins TRBV4-1 and TRBJ2-2; D is possibly TRBD2 (6 bases). Germline V gene sequence: CDR1 MGHRA, CDR2 YSYEKL. V was cut by 0 bases and J by 5 bases, with 16 bases left in between. The CDR3 totals 17 residues. The CDR3 nucleotides read TGCGCCAGCAGCCAAGATCTGGGCCCGGGAGAAACCGGGGAGCTGTTTTTT. Its translation is CASSQDLGPGETGELFF.

This sequence joins TRBV5-1 and TRBJ2-1; TRBD2 matches 9 bases. This CDR3 spans 16 amino acids. Germline CDR1 SGHRS, CDR2 YFSETQ. The V gene end was trimmed by 0 bases and the J gene end by 3 bases; junction bases not matched to a gene: 4. The CDR3 spells CASSLGASGNYNEQFF. The CDR3, as DNA: TGCGCCAGCAGCTTGGGTGCTAGCGGGAACTACAATGAGCAGTTCTTC.

The V gene is TRBV18, the J gene TRBJ1-2; D unresolved. Germline lookup yields CDR1 KGHSH and CDR2 LQKENI. The CDR3 is 18 residues long. V shed 2 bases and J shed 4 bases, with 23 bases lying between them. The CDR3 region is CASSPSPPADAAGYGYTF. The CDR3 nucleotides read TGTGCCAGCTCACCATCCCCTCCCGCGGACGCCGCAGGCTATGGCTACACCTTC.

The chain is built from TRBV7-9 and TRBJ2-3, with 8 bases lining up with TRBD1. CDR1 and CDR2 (germline): SEHNR, FQNEAQ (reference sequence). V dropped 1 base and J dropped 15; count of bases not matched to a gene: 6. This CDR3 has 12 amino acids. This chain's CDR3 is CASSLGGQGNYF. The CDR3, as DNA: TGTGCCAGCAGCTTAGGAGGACAGGGAAACTATTTT. Filled out from reference TRBV7-9 and TRBJ2-3, the complete variable domain reads DTGVSQNPRHKITKRGQNVTFRCDPISEHNRLYWYRQTLGQGPEFLTYFQNEAQLEKSRLLSDRFSAERPKGSFSTLEIQRTEQGDSAMYLCASSLGGQGNYFGPGTRLTVL.

In regard to this clone: Within the sample, other DNA sequences also encode this same CDR3. CDR3 region: CAWSVGAVNQPQHF. The DNA of the CDR3 is TGTGCCTGGAGTGTAGGGGCAGTCAATCAGCCCCAGCATTTT. This chain uses TRBV30 with TRBJ1-5, with TRBD1 as a possible D gene (5 bases). V shed 0 bases and J shed 3 bases, with 9 bases lying between them. Germline loops: CDR1 GTSNPN, CDR2 SVGIG (reference sequence). The length of the CDR3 is 14 residues.

This clone was counted once. The chain joins TRBV11-2 to TRBJ1-1; no clear D gene. With 4 bases removed from V and 0 bases from J, the gap between germline ends came to 9 bases. The CDR3 totals 14 residues. Germline V CDR1 and CDR2: SGHAT, FQNNGV. In nucleotides, the CDR3 is TGTGCCAGCAGCTCCCGAGGGTTGAACACTGAAGCTTTCTTT. Protein sequence: CASSSRGLNTEAFF. Full variable domain (remainder filled in from reference TRBV11-2 and TRBJ1-1): EAGVAQSPRYKIIEKRQSVAFWCNPISGHATLYWYQQILGQGPKLLIQFQNNGVVDDSQLPKDRFSAERLKGVDSTLKIQPAKLEDSAVYLCASSSRGLNTEAFFGQGTRLTVV.